This TCR beta chain originates from a study of identical twins (TCRdb year 2016). A note on the overall study: To test whether fetal clonotypes persist, this study deep-sequenced TCR alpha and beta repertoires from monozygotic twins, from unrelated adults of various ages, and from cord blood. To rule out contamination, the twin experiments were replicated at different times with different library preparation protocols.

All donors were healthy Caucasians. The twin cohort comprised three pairs of female monozygotic twins, all aged about 18 to 30 years. Peripheral blood mononuclear cells were the source from which RNA for the TCR libraries was isolated. The library was produced with 5' RACE. The sequencing machine was an Illumina HiSeq 2000. A universal primer binding site was added through template switching, and the final cDNA carried a unique molecular identifier so that TCR cDNA molecules could be counted accurately. Specific primers in the conserved constant-segment region were used to synthesize first-strand cDNA for the TCR alpha and beta chains. To control for contamination, every cDNA library carried two barcodes: a SMART-Mk sample barcode plus Illumina barcodes. Two successive PCR steps introduced TruSeq adapter sequences along with Illumina sample barcodes. TCR alpha and beta cDNA libraries were sequenced on the Illumina HiSeq platform with custom primers. On the study's bioinformatics: Unique molecular identifiers were extracted from raw reads with MiGEC, and CDR3 positions were determined with MiXCR. Recombination models were inferred per individual with the repgenHMM and IGoR tools using an EM algorithm. Shared clonotype analysis was performed with the tcR package in R, normalizing sharing by the product of cloneset sizes. To study raw recombination free of thymic and clonal selection effects, out-of-frame nonproductive sequences were analyzed. The raw public data were reprocessed by TCRdb itself: fastp quality trimming at Q25, MiXCR clonotype calling, in-frame beta chains only. Every CDR3 protein is listed once, alongside the most common genes and DNA of its rows. V and J calls and clone size were set by TCRdb, not the authors. The sample table lists around 570,000 distinct CDR3 sequences, nearly 10% of them with a count of one. In total, the top ten clones hold approximately 3.2% of the sample.

There are a few counts of this clonotype. It lacks a known antigen. No base quality values were provided; no much bigger clone lies one nucleotide off. Points the paper makes about the study in general: Compared with coincidental sharing between unrelated individuals, out-of-frame TCR alpha sequences shared between twins had an excess of sequences with low generation probability. Fewer insertions were carried by abundant cord blood beta clonotypes, a similar but weaker trend appeared in young adult naive repertoires, and no such trend appeared in memory repertoires. In monozygotic twins, recombination models systematically underestimated out-of-frame TCR alpha sharing, but the models matched the sharing seen between unrelated individuals. Because the same donors could not be followed over many years, the conclusions depended on cross-sectional statistical analysis. Invariant T cells such as MAIT and iNKT could partly confound zero-insertion analyses, although diverse VJ usage argued against such confounding for most clonotypes. Excess twin sharing in beta out-of-frame sequences was weaker because fewer shared sequences lowered the signal-to-noise ratio.

Based on the germline V gene (reference sequence), the CDR1 and CDR2 sequences are DFQATT and SNEGSKA. The CDR3 covers 14 residues, taking in both the cysteine and the phenylalanine. The read is trimmed to its CDR3 DNA, 42 bases read in frame from base 1. V drops 7 bases and J drops 10 bases, leaving 23 bases in between. These data were also reused for a study on yellow fever vaccine responses in identical twins. The second paper further reports: The authors reported that the T cell response to vaccination in identical twins appeared partly convergent and partly personalized. Focusing on identical twins, the study followed the T cell clones that responded to the vaccine, and did so with precision.

This TCR was recovered from a woman younger than 35 in good health. Sequenced input: PBMCs. The rearranged segments are TRBV20-1 and TRBJ2-1; the D gene is perhaps TRBD2, on 5 matching bases. The CDR3 region: CSVFGFPGSAEQFF. The DNA sequence reads TGCAGTGTTTTCGGTTTCCCGGGATCGGCCGAGCAGTTCTTC.